Listed here are 29 T cell receptor beta chains from one sample, sequenced in a study of human T cells and chemical hapten exposure. TCRdb itself ran the RACE reads through MiXCR, one entry per CDR3 protein. This table holds around 53,000 distinct CDR3 sequences, around 9% found once. Time point reported: patch test 1, 2 weeks after DPC sensitization. The treatment: therapeutic diphenylcyclopropenone sensitization with weekly scalp DPC. The sequencing used whole blood, collected in connection with sensitization to the hapten diphenylcyclopropenone (DPC). These receptor sequences come from a woman in her 50s with alopecia areata. Some clones in this sample may be carry-over from other donors' samples.

This clonotype was observed a handful of times. A read error may produce the germline difference seen at one junction end. This chain links TRBV12-3 or TRBV12-4 with TRBJ2-3, with no clear D. This CDR3 contains 12 residues. The CDR3 coding sequence is TGTACCAGCAGTTCCAACACAGATACGCAGTATTTT. Residues: CTSSSNTDTQYF.

This clonotype showed up many times. The chain uses TRBV7-8 and TRBJ2-3, with TRBD2 as a possible D gene (6 bases). Germline lookup yields CDR1 SGHVS and CDR2 FQNEAQ. The V gene lost 5 bases and the J gene lost 4 bases, with 13 bases spanning the gap. CDR3 length: 14 residues. CDR3 DNA: TGTGCCAGCAGCGCACGACTAGTTCCAGATACGCAGTATTTT. Protein sequence: CASSARLVPDTQYF.

Note on this clonotype: This may stem from a read error, because a much larger clone lies one nucleotide away. This chain connects TRBV5-5 to TRBJ1-2, with unresolved D. Per the germline V gene, CDR1 is SGHKS and CDR2 is YYEKEE (reference sequence). This CDR3 region has 12 residues. The V gene lost 0 bases and the J gene lost 6 bases, with 6 bases spanning the gap. The CDR3 sequence is CASSLEDHGYTF. The CDR3 region has the DNA TGTGCCAGCAGCTTGGAAGACCATGGCTACACCTTC.

This clonotype was detected ten times or more. V is TRBV28 and J is TRBJ1-5; 7 nucleotides line up with TRBD1. V lost 6 bases, J lost 4 bases, and 9 bases stayed unmatched. The germline gives CDR1 MDHEN, CDR2 SYDVKM. This CDR3 spans 15 amino acids. The CDR3 DNA reads as TGTGCCAGCAGCCCCGGGACAGTGCCGAATCAGCCCCAGCATTTT. This codes for CASSPGTVPNQPQHF.

This clonotype was detected many times. V gene TRBV14 combines with J gene TRBJ2-7; 11 bases match TRBD2. This CDR3 is built from 16 residues. CDR1 and CDR2 from the germline V gene are SGHDN and FVKESK. V trimming: 2 bases; J trimming: 1 base; junction bases outside the gene matches: 4. CDR3 amino acids: CASSQLRTSGSYEQYF. CDR3 bases: TGTGCCAGCAGCCAACTAAGGACTAGCGGGTCCTACGAGCAGTACTTC.

This clonotype was counted at least ten times. The chain uses TRBV5-5 and TRBJ1-6; D ambiguous. V dropped 0 bases and J dropped 7 bases, with 11 bases sitting between them. CDR3 length: 15 residues. Germline values: CDR1 SGHKS, CDR2 YYEKEE (reference sequence). As DNA, the CDR3 is TGTGCCAGCAGCTTGGGGGTTCAGGTGAATTCACCCCTCCACTTT. As protein: CASSLGVQVNSPLHF.

This clonotype was recorded a few times. The chain couples TRBV27 to TRBJ2-3, with D unclear. Germline CDR1 MNHEY, CDR2 SMNVEV (reference sequence). This CDR3 has 15 residues. V dropped 2 bases and J dropped 2 bases, with 11 bases sitting between them. CDR3 nucleotides: TGTGCCAGCAGTTTAGGCAACAGAATCACAGATACGCAGTATTTT. Its translation is CASSLGNRITDTQYF.

This clonotype came up many times. The V gene is TRBV28, the J gene TRBJ1-2; D gene unclear. The CDR3 sequence is 12 residues long. Trimming cost V 5 bases and J 10 bases, with 14 bases left between them. Germline CDR1 reads MDHEN; CDR2 reads SYDVKM. The CDR3 loop is CASSPSPLLYTF. CDR3 DNA sequence: TGTGCCAGCAGTCCCTCGCCGCTTCTCTACACCTTC.

The sample holds many counts of this clonotype. This rearrangement joins TRBV24-1 to TRBJ2-1; D is unclear. This CDR3 has 16 amino acids. V gave up 4 bases and J gave up 4 bases, with 16 bases separating them. Germline values: CDR1 KGHDR, CDR2 SFDVKD. The CDR3 reads CATSDSAVTEYNEQFF. The CDR3, as DNA: TGTGCCACCAGTGACTCAGCCGTAACAGAGTACAATGAGCAGTTCTTC.

This clonotype was picked up many times. The chain joins TRBV19 to TRBJ2-2; D may match TRBD1 or TRBD2 (5 bases each). V was pared by 5 bases and J by 4 bases, with 14 bases between. Germline V gene sequence: CDR1 LNHDA, CDR2 SQIVND (reference sequence). This CDR3 is built from 15 residues. CDR3 loop: CASSPGTLRTGELFF. CDR3 DNA sequence: TGTGCCAGTAGTCCCGGGACGCTACGCACCGGGGAGCTGTTTTTT.

In this sample, this clonotype turned up many times. The V and J genes are TRBV29-1 and TRBJ2-2; tentatively, D is TRBD1 (6 bases). The germline gives CDR1 SQVTM, CDR2 ANQGSEA. The CDR3 length is 14 residues. V was clipped by 4 bases and J by 3 bases, with 12 bases between them. This chain's CDR3 is CSVVAGADTGELFF. DNA of the CDR3: TGCAGCGTTGTGGCAGGGGCAGACACCGGGGAGCTGTTTTTT.

V gene TRBV6-5 combines with J gene TRBJ1-5, with D possibly matching TRBD1 (5 bases). The V gene lost 0 bases and the J gene lost 1 base, with 7 bases spanning the gap. Germline lookup yields CDR1 MNHEY and CDR2 SVGAGI. The CDR3 covers 15 residues. CDR3 sequence: CASSYSAGSNQPQHF. Here the CDR3 DNA reads TGTGCCAGCAGTTACTCGGCAGGGAGCAATCAGCCCCAGCATTTT.

The chain recombines TRBV29-1 with TRBJ1-1; TRBD1 aligns across 7 bases. This CDR3 has 10 residues. Trimming cost V 6 bases and J 8 bases; bases outside gene matches: 3. The germline V gene encodes CDR1 SQVTM and CDR2 ANQGSEA. The CDR3 sequence is CSVGQAEAFF. CDR3 DNA: TGCAGCGTCGGACAGGCCGAAGCTTTCTTT.

The chain employs TRBV27 and TRBJ1-1; D may be TRBD1 (5 bases). This CDR3 spans 13 amino acids. Germline-derived CDR1 and CDR2 are MNHEY and SMNVEV (reference sequence). Trimming removed 7 bases at V and 10 bases at J, with 19 bases between. DNA for the CDR3: TGTGCCAGCATCACTTTGGGCGGGACCGCAGCTTTCTTT. Translation: CASITLGGTAAFF.

The sample holds a few counts of this clonotype. This chain joins TRBV29-1 and TRBJ2-7, with D maybe TRBD2 (6 bases). The CDR3 has 12 amino acids. V lost 7 bases and J 2 bases, leaving 12 bases between the germline ends. CDR1 is SQVTM and CDR2 is ANQGSEA in the germline V gene. CDR3 region: CSGGTATYEQYF. The CDR3 coding sequence is TGCAGCGGGGGGACTGCGACCTACGAGCAGTACTTC.

The genes are TRBV9 and TRBJ2-1; D is uncertain. The CDR3 has 15 residues. The V end was cut by 4 bases, the J end by 0 bases, with 11 bases between. Germline loops: CDR1 SGDLS, CDR2 YYNGEE. CDR3 DNA sequence: TGTGCCAGCAGCTTAGGCGCCAGCTCCTACAATGAGCAGTTCTTC. Translated: CASSLGASSYNEQFF.

This clonotype came up many times. The V call is TRBV7-2, the J call TRBJ2-7; a weak D match, TRBD2 (6 bases). The V gene lost 0 bases and the J gene lost 2 bases, with 20 bases spanning the gap. Germline values: CDR1 SGHTA, CDR2 FQGNSA. The CDR3 is 18 residues long. DNA for the CDR3: TGTGCCAGCAGCTTAGCGTCCGGGGCTAGCGCCGATCCCTACGAGCAGTACTTC. Protein: CASSLASGASADPYEQYF.

In regard to this clonotype: Just one base apart from a much larger clone, this may be a read error. V and J are TRBV18 and TRBJ2-1, with D perhaps assigned TRBD1 or TRBD2 (5 bases each). CDR1 KGHSH and CDR2 LQKENI come from the germline V gene. This CDR3 comprises 13 residues. V gave up 3 bases and J gave up 10 bases, with 13 bases separating them. CDR3 nucleotides: TGTGCCAGCTCACCCGGGACCACCTACGAGCAGTTCTTC. Protein product: CASSPGTTYEQFF. The variable domain in full, with the rest retrieved from reference TRBV18 and TRBJ2-1, is NAGVMQNPRHLVRRRGQEARLRCSPMKGHSHVYWYRQLPEEGLKFMVYLQKENIIDESGMPKERFSAEFPKEGPSILRIQQVVRGDSAAYFCASSPGTTYEQFFGPGTRLTVL.

There are a few counts of this clonotype. This chain links TRBV3-1 with TRBJ1-2; a possible D gene is TRBD1 (6 bases). The germline V gene encodes CDR1 LGHDT and CDR2 YNNKEL (reference sequence). The CDR3 has 15 amino acids. Trimming pared 3 bases from V and 2 bases from J, leaving 13 bases between. The CDR3 loop is CASSQGANANYGYTF. Written as DNA, the CDR3 is TGTGCCAGCAGCCAGGGGGCCAATGCGAACTATGGCTACACCTTC.

This rearrangement joins TRBV3-1 to TRBJ2-2; D remains unclear. The germline V and J ends were trimmed by 1 base and 7 bases, with 10 bases remaining between them. This CDR3 has 14 residues. The germline V gene encodes CDR1 LGHDT and CDR2 YNNKEL (reference sequence). CDR3 loop: CASSQGRAYGELFF. In nucleotides, the CDR3 is TGTGCCAGCAGCCAAGGTCGGGCATACGGGGAGCTGTTTTTT.

This clonotype showed up many times. CDR3 nucleotide sequence: TGTGCCAGCAGTGAGACAGGGGCGTCAAGAGCCAAAAACATTCAGTACTTC. Translation: CASSETGASRAKNIQYF. This chain links TRBV28 with TRBJ2-4, with TRBD1 identical over 8 bases. The CDR3 consists of 17 residues. Germline V lookup: CDR1 MDHEN, CDR2 SYDVKM. Losses at the gene ends were 5 bases for V and 0 bases for J; bases not matched to a gene: 9.

This clonotype was found many times. V gene TRBV5-1 combines with J gene TRBJ2-3, with D uncertain. With 1 base removed from V and 2 bases from J, the gap between germline ends came to 5 bases. The CDR3 runs 13 residues. Germline V gene lookup returns CDR1 SGHRS and CDR2 YFSETQ. The CDR3 bases are TGCGCCAGCAGCTTGACTCCCACAGATACGCAGTATTTT. It is translated as CASSLTPTDTQYF.

The chain employs TRBV2 and TRBJ1-1; D might be TRBD1 (5 bases). Deletions cut 7 bases from V and 4 bases from J, with 16 bases between. The CDR3 sequence is 14 residues long. The germline gives CDR1 SNHLY, CDR2 FYNNEI. The CDR3 region is CASTGGSGSTEAFF. In DNA form, the CDR3 reads TGTGCCAGCACCGGGGGATCGGGGTCCACTGAAGCTTTCTTT.

The chain couples TRBV3-1 to TRBJ2-3, with 10 bases fitting TRBD1. Germline trimming cut 4 bases from V and 4 bases from J; bases unmatched to any gene: 5. The CDR3 has 15 amino acids. CDR1 is LGHDT and CDR2 is YNNKEL in the germline V gene (reference sequence). This CDR3 reads CASSLSGQGSDTQYF. DNA of the CDR3: TGTGCCAGCAGCCTTTCGGGACAGGGGTCAGATACGCAGTATTTT.

Ten or more counts support this clonotype. The rearrangement links TRBV2 to TRBJ2-6; possibly TRBD1 for D (6 bases). CDR3 size: 18 residues. Germline V gene sequence: CDR1 SNHLY, CDR2 FYNNEI. V was shortened by 4 bases and J by 0 bases, with 16 bases between the two germline ends. CDR3 sequence: CASSGRQEYTSGANVLTF. The DNA for the CDR3 is TGTGCCAGCAGTGGTAGACAGGAGTACACCTCTGGGGCCAACGTCCTGACTTTC. Complete variable domain (other parts from reference TRBV2 and TRBJ2-6): EPEVTQTPSHQVTQMGQEVILRCVPISNHLYFYWYRQILGQKVEFLVSFYNNEISEKSEIFDDQFSVERPDGSNFTLKIRSTKLEDSAMYFCASSGRQEYTSGANVLTFGAGSRLTVL.

V and J are TRBV7-2 and TRBJ2-1; D tentatively reads TRBD1 or TRBD2 (5 bases each). Trimming pared 5 bases from V and 5 bases from J, leaving 16 bases between. Germline CDR1 reads SGHTA; CDR2 reads FQGNSA. This CDR3 contains 15 residues. CDR3 nucleotides: TGTGCCAGCAGCCATGGATGGGGCGGGCACAATGAGCAGTTCTTC. Translating it yields CASSHGWGGHNEQFF.

This clonotype has a handful of counts. The genes are TRBV28 and TRBJ1-1; possible D gene TRBD1, 5 bases. With 3 bases removed from V and 6 bases from J, the gap between germline ends came to 14 bases. This CDR3 comprises 14 residues. Per germline, CDR1 MDHEN and CDR2 SYDVKM. The CDR3 nucleotides are TGTGCCAGCAGTTTGTCCGCGAGGGGTGCTGAAGCTTTCTTT. Translation gives CASSLSARGAEAFF.

The V and J genes are TRBV5-5 and TRBJ1-3; 7 bases map to TRBD1. There are 14 residues in the CDR3. Trimming removed 6 bases from V and 0 bases from J; junction bases left unmatched: 3. CDR1 and CDR2 from the germline V gene are SGHKS and YYEKEE (reference sequence). The CDR3 bases are TGTGCCAGCACAGGGACAGCCTCTGGAAACACCATATATTTT. Its translation: CASTGTASGNTIYF.

This chain connects TRBV7-9 to TRBJ2-7; 12 nucleotides align to TRBD2. The germline V gene encodes CDR1 SEHNR and CDR2 FQNEAQ (reference sequence). The CDR3 runs 16 residues. The trim removed 5 bases at V and 4 bases at J, leaving 9 bases unmatched. This CDR3 reads CASSPRLAGVTYEQYF. DNA for the CDR3: TGTGCCAGCAGCCCCCGACTAGCGGGAGTAACATACGAGCAGTACTTC.